This T cell receptor (beta chain) was sequenced for a study of Ad26.COV2.S vaccination and SARS-CoV-2 variants. About the research overall: Each vaccinee took Ad26.COV2.S intramuscularly, once or twice 56 days apart.

The germline V gene encodes CDR1 SGHRS and CDR2 YFSETQ. Trimming at V came to 2 bases and at J to 15 bases, leaving 3 bases not matched to a gene. The CDR3 spans 12 residues. The data were produced by immunoSEQ multiplex PCR, yet TCRdb's version contains in-frame clones alone and is incomplete. Among about 350,000 clones listed, approximately 86% were seen once. General observations from the study: Vaccine recipients had higher spike-specific TCR breadth than placebo recipients.

With regard to this clone: As yet, its antigen is unknown.

Documented treatment: 15 to 20 received Ad26.COV2.S at low or high dose, single or two shots; about 5 received placebo; per-sample allocation not given. Sampling was done on day 63 after the first vaccine or placebo injection. The receptor was derived from a person aged 18-65 years who received the Ad26.COV2.S COVID-19 vaccine or a placebo. The rearrangement joins TRBV5-1 to TRBJ2-1; TRBD2 matches at 12 bases. The input for sequencing was peripheral blood, taken in a trial of Ad26.COV2.S vaccine versus placebo. CDR3 DNA sequence: TGCGCCAGCAGCTTACTAGCGGGAGGTTTGTTCTTC. This encodes CASSLLAGGLFF.